Sequencing of this TCR beta chain was carried out in a study of Graves' ophthalmopathy and Graves' hyperthyroidism. The study amplified TCR beta CDR3 regions using RNA transcripts. HTBI primers served in a first-round RT-PCR, which a second-round multiplex PCR followed. Each CDR3 protein gets one entry after TCRdb re-called the multiplex PCR reads with MiXCR. The table lists approximately 1.2 million distinct CDR3 sequences, about 38% of them singletons. Comment on this clonotype: No antigen is known for it.

General study results and limits: Researchers report that a 13-signature model separated ophthalmopathy from stable hyperthyroidism, posting 85% to 90% sensitivity and roughly 81% specificity. Most clonotypes expanded in thyroid above 0.001 frequency were present in blood too. Its predictions of ophthalmopathy progression gave the model over 65% sensitivity and roughly 72% specificity.

CDR1 is MNHNS and CDR2 is SASEGT in the germline V gene. The CDR3 runs 13 residues. The V end lost 10 bases, the J end lost 3 bases, and 13 bases lay between the germline ends. The sequence was obtained from an adult man with Graves' hyperthyroidism. Sequences were obtained from peripheral blood or thyroid tissue (not recorded which). The chain has TRBV6-1 and TRBJ1-3; possibly TRBD1 for D (5 bases). CDR3 nucleotide sequence: TGTGCCACCAGGGACGGCCTTGGAAACACCATATATTTT. It encodes CATRDGLGNTIYF.